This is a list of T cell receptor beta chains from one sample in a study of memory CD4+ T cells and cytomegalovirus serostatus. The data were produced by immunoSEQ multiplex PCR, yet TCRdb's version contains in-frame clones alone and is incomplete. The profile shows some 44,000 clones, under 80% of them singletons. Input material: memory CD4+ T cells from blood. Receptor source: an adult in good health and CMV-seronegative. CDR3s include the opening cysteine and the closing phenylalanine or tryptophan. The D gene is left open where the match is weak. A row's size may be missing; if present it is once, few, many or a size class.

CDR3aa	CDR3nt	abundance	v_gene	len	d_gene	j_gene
CASSPPWGSRGTEAFF	TGTGCCAGCAGTCCCCCGTGGGGTTCCAGGGGCACTGAAGCTTTCTTT	.	TRBV2	16	.	TRBJ1-1
CASSQGQVGGNTIYF	TGTGCCAGCAGCCAAGGACAGGTCGGTGGAAACACCATATATTTT	.	TRBV4-2	15	.	TRBJ1-3
CSGGDGRVWMNTEAFF	TGCAGCGGGGGGGACGGACGAGTTTGGATGAACACTGAAGCTTTCTTT	.	TRBV29-1	16	.	TRBJ1-1
CALGGRSEKLFF	TGTGCACTCGGAGGGAGGAGCGAAAAACTGTTTTTT	.	TRBV30	12	.	TRBJ1-4
CASSISFTGGGDTQYF	TGTGCCAGCAGCATATCCTTCACAGGGGGCGGAGATACGCAGTATTTT	.	TRBV7-2	16	TRBD1	TRBJ2-3
CASSPDVNYGYTF	TGTGCCAGCTCACCAGACGTCAACTATGGCTACACCTTC	once	TRBV18	13	.	TRBJ1-2
CASRGATSGYTF	TGTGCCAGCCGGGGGGCGACATCTGGCTACACCTTC	.	TRBV7-2	12	.	TRBJ1-2
CASSESGGVYEQYF	TGCGCCAGCAGCGAGTCAGGGGGCGTTTACGAGCAGTACTTC	.	TRBV5-1	14	TRBD1	TRBJ2-7
CARRGGRDTEAFF	TGTGCCCGACGGGGGGGGCGAGACACTGAAGCTTTCTTT	few	TRBV30	13	.	TRBJ1-1
CASSLDAGRPSSTDTQYF	TGTGCCAGCAGCTTGGATGCGGGGAGGCCATCTAGCACAGATACGCAGTATTTT	.	TRBV5-6	18	.	TRBJ2-3
CATQKMGGLMTEAFF	TGTGCCACACAAAAGATGGGGGGACTGATGACTGAAGCTTTCTTT	few	TRBV6-1	15	.	TRBJ1-1
CASSRGGADTQYF	TGTGCCAGCAGCCGCGGGGGGGCAGATACGCAGTATTTT	.	TRBV7-9	13	TRBD2	TRBJ2-3
CASSQEAGGGGSTDTQYF	TGCGCCAGCAGCCAAGAGGCAGGAGGGGGCGGTAGCACAGATACGCAGTATTTT	.	TRBV4-1	18	.	TRBJ2-3
CASSLNQGTEAFF	TGTGCCAGCAGCTTAAATCAGGGAACTGAAGCTTTCTTT	few	TRBV7-3	13	.	TRBJ1-1